This T cell receptor beta chain was identified in a study of OX40 agonist ivuxolimab in advanced cancers. At the level of the study: While on treatment, patients had intravenous ivuxolimab at 0.01 to 10 mg/kg every 2 weeks. Study conclusions and caveats: Antigen targets of the expanded peripheral T cells went undetermined. Within 6 weeks, CD4+ and CD8+ blood T cells expanded clonally at 0.1 to 3.0 mg/kg.

The assay was immunoSEQ multiplex PCR, and TCRdb's table has in-frame clones only and misses some. The table has tens of thousands of clones, roughly nine tenths seen once. A remark on this clone: Its antigen is unknown.

This CDR3 has 17 residues. This clonotype was obtained from an adult with an advanced solid tumor such as melanoma, head and neck, liver or kidney cancer. The chain is built from TRBV1 and TRBJ2-5. TRBV1 is assigned pseudogene status. The specimen comprised CD4+ or CD8+ T cells sorted from blood, sampled in a trial of the OX40 agonist ivuxolimab. In DNA, the CDR3 is TGCACCAGCAGCCAACGAGACCGCGAGTCCAGTTCGGAGACCCAGTACTTC. Amino acid sequence: CTSSQRDRESSSETQYF.